The TCR beta chain described here comes from a study of T-cell memory formation after mild COVID-19 listed by TCRdb under 2021. Broadly, across the study: TCR sequence clusters from the two donors were found to be largely donor specific. Longitudinal TCRalpha and TCRbeta repertoire sequencing tracked T-cell clones expanding and contracting after mild COVID-19 in two donors. The cohort was made up of two young adult volunteers, one female and one male, who were previously healthy. Here is what the overall study found, with its caveats: The study covered only a couple of mild cases, and larger cohorts including severe cases with pre-infection samples were considered necessary. Clones contracting from day 15 to 85 had balanced CD4/CD8 phenotypes, while a second wave expanding from day 15 to 37 was biased towards CD4+. Some responding clones were detected in pre-infection memory, suggesting pre-existing cross-reactive memory T cells joined the SARS-CoV-2 response. SARS-CoV-2 specificity was not confirmed for the second-wave clones peaking on day 37. Contracting CD4+ clones turned up mainly in the CM and EM memory subsets, whereas EMRA was where CD8+ clones were enriched.

This sample was sequenced with an Illumina NovaSeq 6000. TCRalpha and TCRbeta cDNA libraries were constructed by 5'RACE with constant-segment primers, with sample barcodes and unique molecular identifiers being introduced. Trizol reagent was used to extract RNA from every sample. Amplification of the libraries took two PCR steps, and the second step added a second sample barcode plus Illumina TruSeq adapters. The libraries were sequenced on an Illumina NovaSeq using 2 x 150 bp paired-end reads. The study's processing was this. Demultiplexing of reads and collapsing into UMI-guided consensus sequences were performed with migec v1.2.7. With mixcr v2.1.11, UMI consensuses were aligned to TRA and TRB V and J templates and assembled into clonotypes. Expanded or contracted clonotypes were those called significant by both edgeR and NoisET, with noise models trained on biological replicates. For edgeR calls, the cutoffs were a false discovery rate-adjusted p below 0.01 and a log2 fold-change threshold of 1. PCA with hierarchical clustering of max-normalized trajectories of the 1000 most abundant clonotypes was used as exploratory dynamics analysis. The CD4 or CD8 phenotype of responding clones was assigned using the separately sequenced CD4+ and CD8+ repertoires. TCRdb trimmed the raw reads at Q25, called clones with MiXCR and kept productive beta chains. Rows matching on CDR3 protein sequence are summarized as one entry with the most common DNA and genes. TCRdb, not the authors, supplied the V and J calls. This sample is represented by 150,000 to 200,000 distinct CDR3 sequences; about 14% of them were singletons. 12% to 15% of the sample is taken by the ten largest.

Details on this clonotype: Its antigen specificity is not known. No qualities accompany the bases; no much larger clone lies one base away.

The germline V gene encodes CDR1 SSHAT and CDR2 FNYEAQ (reference sequence). After removal of 5 bases from V and 3 bases from J, the junction retains 1 base not matched to a gene. The CDR3 has 14 amino acids, counting the end cysteine and phenylalanine. Just CDR3 DNA is preserved here, 42 bases in frame from base 1. Ficoll-Paque density gradient centrifugation was used to isolate PBMCs. Recombination linked TRBV7-7 to TRBJ2-2, and 9 bases in between align with TRBD1. Specimen: PBMCs or a T cell subset sorted from them (not recorded which). The TCR sequence derives from an adult woman who had mild COVID-19 (a few samples of this study predate the infection). The sample titles of this study are shuffled in the database, so cell type and time point are left out; the donor was told from shared clones. The sequence in DNA is TGTGCCAGCAGCCGACAGGGGGACACCGGGGAGCTGTTTTTT. Its protein product is CASSRQGDTGELFF.